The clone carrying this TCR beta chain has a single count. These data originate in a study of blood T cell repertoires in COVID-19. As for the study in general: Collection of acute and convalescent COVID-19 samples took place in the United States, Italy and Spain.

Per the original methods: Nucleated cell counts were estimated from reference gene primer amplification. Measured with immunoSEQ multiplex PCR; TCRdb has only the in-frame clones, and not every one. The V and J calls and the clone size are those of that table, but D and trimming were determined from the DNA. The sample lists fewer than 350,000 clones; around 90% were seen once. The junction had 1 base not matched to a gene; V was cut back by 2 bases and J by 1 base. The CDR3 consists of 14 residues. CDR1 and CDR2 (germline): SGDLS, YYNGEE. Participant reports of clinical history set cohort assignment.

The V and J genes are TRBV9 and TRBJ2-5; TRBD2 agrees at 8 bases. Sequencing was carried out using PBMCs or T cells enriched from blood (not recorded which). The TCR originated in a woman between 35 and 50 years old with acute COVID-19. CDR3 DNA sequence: TGTGCCAGCAGCGTCCGGGGGGGCCAAGAGACCCAGTACTTC. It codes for CASSVRGGQETQYF.